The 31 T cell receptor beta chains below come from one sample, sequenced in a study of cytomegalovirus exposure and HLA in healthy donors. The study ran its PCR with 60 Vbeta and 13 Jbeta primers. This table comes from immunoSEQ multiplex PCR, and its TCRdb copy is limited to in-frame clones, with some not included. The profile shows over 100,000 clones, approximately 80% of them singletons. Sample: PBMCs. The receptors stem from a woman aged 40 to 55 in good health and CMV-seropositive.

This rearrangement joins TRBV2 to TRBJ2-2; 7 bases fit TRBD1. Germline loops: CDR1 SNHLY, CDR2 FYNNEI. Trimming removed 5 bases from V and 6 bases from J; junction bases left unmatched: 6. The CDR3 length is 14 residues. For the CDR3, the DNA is TGTGCCAGCAGTATACAGGGGACGGCCGGGGAGCTGTTTTTT. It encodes CASSIQGTAGELFF.

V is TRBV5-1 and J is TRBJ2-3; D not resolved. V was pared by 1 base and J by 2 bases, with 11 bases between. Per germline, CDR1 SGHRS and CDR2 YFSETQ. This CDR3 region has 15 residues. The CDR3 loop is CASSLYPGFTDTQYF. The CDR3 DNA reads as TGCGCCAGCAGCTTGTACCCGGGTTTCACAGATACGCAGTATTTT.

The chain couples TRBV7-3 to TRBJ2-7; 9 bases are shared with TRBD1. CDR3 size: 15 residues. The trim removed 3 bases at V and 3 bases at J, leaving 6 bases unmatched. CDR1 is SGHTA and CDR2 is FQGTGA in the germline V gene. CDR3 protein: CASSLTPGQGYEQYF. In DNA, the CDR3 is TGTGCCAGCAGCTTGACCCCGGGACAGGGCTACGAGCAGTACTTC.

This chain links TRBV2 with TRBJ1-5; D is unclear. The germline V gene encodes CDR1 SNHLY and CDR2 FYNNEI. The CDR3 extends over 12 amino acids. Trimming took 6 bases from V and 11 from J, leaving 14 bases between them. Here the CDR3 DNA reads TGTGCCAGCAGCCCGACTCATCGATCCCAGCATTTT. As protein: CASSPTHRSQHF.

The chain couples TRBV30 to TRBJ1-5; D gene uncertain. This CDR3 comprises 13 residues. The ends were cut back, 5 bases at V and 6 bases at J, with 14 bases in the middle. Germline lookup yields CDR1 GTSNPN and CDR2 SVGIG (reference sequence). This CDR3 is CAWGSGFGQPQHF. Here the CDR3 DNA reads TGTGCCTGGGGGTCGGGTTTCGGTCAGCCCCAGCATTTT.

The CDR3 sequence: CASSQRTGAGELFF. CDR3 nucleotide sequence: TGTGCCAGCAGTCAAAGGACAGGGGCCGGGGAGCTGTTTTTT. The chain employs TRBV2 and TRBJ2-2; TRBD1 matches at 9 bases. Germline V lookup: CDR1 SNHLY, CDR2 FYNNEI. The CDR3 length is 14 residues. V shed 5 bases and J 6 bases; nucleotides not matched to a gene: 4.

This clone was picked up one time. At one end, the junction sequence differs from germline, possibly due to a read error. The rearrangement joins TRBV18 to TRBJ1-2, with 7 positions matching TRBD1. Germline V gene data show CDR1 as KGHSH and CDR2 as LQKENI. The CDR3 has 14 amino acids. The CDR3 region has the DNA TGTGCCAGCTCACCATTAGAGACAGGGCATGGCCACACCTTC. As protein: CASSPLETGHGHTF.

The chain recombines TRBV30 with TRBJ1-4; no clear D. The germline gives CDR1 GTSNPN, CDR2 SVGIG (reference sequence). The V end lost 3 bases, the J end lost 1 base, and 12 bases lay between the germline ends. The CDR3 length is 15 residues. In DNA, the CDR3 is TGTGCCTGGAGGGGCCGTTATATAACTAATGAAAAACTGTTTTTT. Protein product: CAWRGRYITNEKLFF.

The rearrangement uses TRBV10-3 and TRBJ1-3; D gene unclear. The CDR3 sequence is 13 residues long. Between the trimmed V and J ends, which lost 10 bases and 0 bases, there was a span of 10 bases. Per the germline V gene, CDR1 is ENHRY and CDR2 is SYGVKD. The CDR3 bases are TGTGCCACCCAGGTTAGCTCTGGAAACACCATATATTTT. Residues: CATQVSSGNTIYF.

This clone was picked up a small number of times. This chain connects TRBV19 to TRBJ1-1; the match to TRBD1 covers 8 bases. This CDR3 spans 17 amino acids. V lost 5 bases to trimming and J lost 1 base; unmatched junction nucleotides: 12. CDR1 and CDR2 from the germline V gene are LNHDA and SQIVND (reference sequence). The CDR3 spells CASSGQATGGRNTEAFF. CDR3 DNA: TGTGCCAGTAGTGGCCAGGCTACAGGGGGTAGGAACACTGAAGCTTTCTTT.

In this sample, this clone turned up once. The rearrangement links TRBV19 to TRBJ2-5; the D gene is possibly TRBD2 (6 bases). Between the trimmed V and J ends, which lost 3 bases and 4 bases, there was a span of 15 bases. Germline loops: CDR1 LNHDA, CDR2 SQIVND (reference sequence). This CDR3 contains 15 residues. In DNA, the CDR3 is TGTGCCAGTAGTATTGGTATCGGGGGAGGAGAGACCCAGTACTTC. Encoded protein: CASSIGIGGGETQYF.

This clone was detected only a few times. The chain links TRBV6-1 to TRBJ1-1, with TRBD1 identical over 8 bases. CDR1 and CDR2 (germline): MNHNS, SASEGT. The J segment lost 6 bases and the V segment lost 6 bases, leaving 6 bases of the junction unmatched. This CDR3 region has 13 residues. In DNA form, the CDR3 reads TGTGCCAGCAGGGACAGGGCGAGGGCTGAAGCTTTCTTT. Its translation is CASRDRARAEAFF.

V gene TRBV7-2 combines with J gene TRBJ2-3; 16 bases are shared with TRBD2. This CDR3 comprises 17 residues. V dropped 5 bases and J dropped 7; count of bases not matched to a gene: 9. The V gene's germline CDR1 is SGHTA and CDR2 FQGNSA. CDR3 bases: TGTGCCAGCAGCCGGCACGGGACTAGCGGGGGGGCAAATACGCAGTATTTT. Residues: CASSRHGTSGGANTQYF.

The chain's CDR3 is CASSPGGATNEKLFF. The CDR3 region has the DNA TGTGCCAGCAGCCCCGGAGGCGCAACTAATGAAAAACTGTTTTTT. The rearrangement uses TRBV5-4 and TRBJ1-4; D not certain. Per the germline V gene, CDR1 is SGHNT and CDR2 is YYREEE (reference sequence). The CDR3 is 15 amino acids. The germline V and J ends were trimmed by 4 bases and 0 bases, with 10 bases remaining between them.

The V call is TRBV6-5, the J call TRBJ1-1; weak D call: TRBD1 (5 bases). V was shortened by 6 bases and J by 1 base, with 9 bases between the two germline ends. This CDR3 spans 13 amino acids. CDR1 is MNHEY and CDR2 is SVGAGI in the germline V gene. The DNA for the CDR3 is TGTGCCAGCAGACTCGACAGGAACACTGAAGCTTTCTTT. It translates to CASRLDRNTEAFF.

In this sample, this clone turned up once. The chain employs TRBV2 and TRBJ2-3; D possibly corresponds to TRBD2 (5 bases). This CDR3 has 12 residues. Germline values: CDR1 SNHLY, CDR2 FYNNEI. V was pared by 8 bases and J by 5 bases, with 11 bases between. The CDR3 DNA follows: TGTGCCAGCGTGGCAGGACTAGATACGCAGTATTTT. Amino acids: CASVAGLDTQYF.

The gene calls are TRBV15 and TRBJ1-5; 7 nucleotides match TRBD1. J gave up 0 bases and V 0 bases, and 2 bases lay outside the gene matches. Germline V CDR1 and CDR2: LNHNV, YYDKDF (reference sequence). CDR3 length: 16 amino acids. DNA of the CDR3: TGTGCCACCAGCAGAGACTGGGACAGTAGCAATCAGCCCCAGCATTTT. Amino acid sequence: CATSRDWDSSNQPQHF.

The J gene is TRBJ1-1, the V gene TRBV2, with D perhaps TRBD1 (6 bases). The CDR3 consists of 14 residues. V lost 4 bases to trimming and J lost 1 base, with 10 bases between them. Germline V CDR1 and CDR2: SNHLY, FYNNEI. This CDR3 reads CASSGGGGNTEAFF. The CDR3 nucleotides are TGTGCCAGCAGTGGAGGGGGGGGGAACACTGAAGCTTTCTTT. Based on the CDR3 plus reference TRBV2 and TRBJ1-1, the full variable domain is EPEVTQTPSHQVTQMGQEVILRCVPISNHLYFYWYRQILGQKVEFLVSFYNNEISEKSEIFDDQFSVERPDGSNFTLKIRSTKLEDSAMYFCASSGGGGNTEAFFGQGTRLTVV.

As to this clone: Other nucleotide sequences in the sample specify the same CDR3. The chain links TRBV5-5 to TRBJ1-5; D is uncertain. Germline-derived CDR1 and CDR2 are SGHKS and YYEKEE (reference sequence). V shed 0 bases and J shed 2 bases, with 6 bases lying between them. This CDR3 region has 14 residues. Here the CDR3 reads CASSLAVGNQPQHF. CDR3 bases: TGTGCCAGCAGCTTGGCAGTTGGCAATCAGCCCCAGCATTTT.

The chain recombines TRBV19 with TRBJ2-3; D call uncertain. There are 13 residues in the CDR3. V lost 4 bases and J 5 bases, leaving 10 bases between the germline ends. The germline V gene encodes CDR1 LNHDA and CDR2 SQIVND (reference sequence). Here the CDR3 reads CASSTGRRDTQYF. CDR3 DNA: TGTGCCAGTAGTACCGGTAGGAGAGATACGCAGTATTTT. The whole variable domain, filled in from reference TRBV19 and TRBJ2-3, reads DGGITQSPKYLFRKEGQNVTLSCEQNLNHDAMYWYRQDPGQGLRLIYYSQIVNDFQKGDIAEGYSVSREKKESFPLTVTSAQKNPTAFYLCASSTGRRDTQYFGPGTRLTVL.

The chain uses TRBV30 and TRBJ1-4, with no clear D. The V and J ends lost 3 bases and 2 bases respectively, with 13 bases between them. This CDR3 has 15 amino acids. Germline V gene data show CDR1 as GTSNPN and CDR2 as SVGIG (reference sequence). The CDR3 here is CAWRAAGFTNEKLFF. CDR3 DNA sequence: TGTGCCTGGAGGGCGGCGGGTTTCACTAATGAAAAACTGTTTTTT. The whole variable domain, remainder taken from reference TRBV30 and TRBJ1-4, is SQTIHQWPATLVQPVGSPLSLECTVEGTSNPNLYWYRQAAGRGLQLLFYSVGIGQISSEVPQNLSASRPQDRQFILSSKKLLLSDSGFYLCAWRAAGFTNEKLFFGSGTQLSVL.

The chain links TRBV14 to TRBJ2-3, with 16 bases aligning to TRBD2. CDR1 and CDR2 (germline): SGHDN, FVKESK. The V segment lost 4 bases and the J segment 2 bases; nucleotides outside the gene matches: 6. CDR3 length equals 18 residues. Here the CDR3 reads CASSLPGLAGGDTDTQYF. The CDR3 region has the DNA TGTGCCAGCAGCCTTCCGGGACTAGCGGGGGGGGACACAGATACGCAGTATTTT.

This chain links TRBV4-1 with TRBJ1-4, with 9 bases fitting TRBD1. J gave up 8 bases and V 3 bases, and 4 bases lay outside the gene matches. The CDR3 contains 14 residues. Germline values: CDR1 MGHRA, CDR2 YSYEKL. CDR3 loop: CASSQDRGAEKLFF. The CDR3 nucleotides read TGCGCCAGCAGCCAGGACAGGGGCGCGGAAAAACTGTTTTTT.

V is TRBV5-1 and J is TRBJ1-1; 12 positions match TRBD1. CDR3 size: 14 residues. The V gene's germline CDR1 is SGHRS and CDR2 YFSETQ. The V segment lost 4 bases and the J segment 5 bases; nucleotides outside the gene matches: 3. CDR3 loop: CASSPGQGATEAFF. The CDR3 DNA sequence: TGCGCCAGCAGCCCGGGACAGGGGGCGACTGAAGCTTTCTTT.

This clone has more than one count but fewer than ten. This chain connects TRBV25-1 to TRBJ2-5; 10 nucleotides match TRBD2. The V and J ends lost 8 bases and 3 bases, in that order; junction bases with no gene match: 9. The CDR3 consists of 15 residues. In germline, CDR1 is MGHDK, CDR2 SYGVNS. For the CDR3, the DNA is TGTGCCAGCCGACCCCGACTAGCGGGTGAAGAGACCCAGTACTTC. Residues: CASRPRLAGEETQYF.

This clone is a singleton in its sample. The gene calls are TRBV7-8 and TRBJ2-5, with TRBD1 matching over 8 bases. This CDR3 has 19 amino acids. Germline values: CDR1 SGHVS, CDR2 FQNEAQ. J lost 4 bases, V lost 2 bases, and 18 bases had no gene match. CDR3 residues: CASSLRVYRQGISRETQYF. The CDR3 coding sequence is TGTGCCAGCAGCTTAAGGGTTTATCGACAGGGGATATCCCGAGAGACCCAGTACTTC. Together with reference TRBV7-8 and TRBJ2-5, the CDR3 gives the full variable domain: GAGVSQSPRYKVAKRGQDVALRCDPISGHVSLFWYQQALGQGPEFLTYFQNEAQLDKSGLPSDRFFAERPEGSVSTLKIQRTQQEDSAVYLCASSLRVYRQGISRETQYFGPGTRLLVL.

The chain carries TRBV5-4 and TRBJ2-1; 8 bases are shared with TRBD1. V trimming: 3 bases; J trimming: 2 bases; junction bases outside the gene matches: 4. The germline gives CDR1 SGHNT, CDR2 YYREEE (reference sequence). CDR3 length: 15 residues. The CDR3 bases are TGTGCCAGCAGCTCCGGGACAGGCCCCTACAATGAGCAGTTCTTC. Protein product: CASSSGTGPYNEQFF.

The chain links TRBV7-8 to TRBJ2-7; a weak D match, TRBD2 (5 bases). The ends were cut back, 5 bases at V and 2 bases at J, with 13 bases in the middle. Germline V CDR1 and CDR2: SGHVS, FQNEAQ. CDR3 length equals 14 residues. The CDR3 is CASSVGLLPYEQYF. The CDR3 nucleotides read TGTGCCAGCAGCGTAGGACTGCTGCCCTACGAGCAGTACTTC.

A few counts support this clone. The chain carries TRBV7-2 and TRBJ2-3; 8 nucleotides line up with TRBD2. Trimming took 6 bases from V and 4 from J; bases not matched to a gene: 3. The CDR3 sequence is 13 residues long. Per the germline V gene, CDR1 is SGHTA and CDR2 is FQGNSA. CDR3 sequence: CASRRSGADTQYF. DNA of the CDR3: TGTGCCAGCAGACGTAGCGGGGCAGATACGCAGTATTTT.

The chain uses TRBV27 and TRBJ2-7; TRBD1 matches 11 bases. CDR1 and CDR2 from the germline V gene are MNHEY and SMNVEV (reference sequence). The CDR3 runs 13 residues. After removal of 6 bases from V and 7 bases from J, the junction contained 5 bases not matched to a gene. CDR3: CASSRDRGLEQYF. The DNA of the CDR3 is TGTGCCAGCAGCCGGGACAGGGGGTTGGAGCAGTACTTC.

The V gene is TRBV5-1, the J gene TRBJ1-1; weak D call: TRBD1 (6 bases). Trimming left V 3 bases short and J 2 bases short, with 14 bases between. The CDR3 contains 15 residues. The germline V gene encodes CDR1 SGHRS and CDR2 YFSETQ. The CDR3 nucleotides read TGCGCCAGCAGCTCCCGCTCAGGGGCTAACACTGAAGCTTTCTTT. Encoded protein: CASSSRSGANTEAFF.